This T cell receptor (beta chain) appears in the sequencing data of a study of cytomegalovirus exposure and HLA in healthy donors. Study summary: HLA-typed donors contributed around 85 million unique TCRs, which were held in an early data release. General observations from the study: Prior analysis indicated that the majority of TCR beta V segments exhibited productivity approximately 87% or approximately 30% of the time.

For this clone: Its target is unknown.

Primers included in the PCR were 60 Vbeta and 13 Jbeta primers. The repertoire was sequenced with immunoSEQ multiplex PCR; TCRdb's copy has only in-frame clones and lacks some. This sample has about 130,000 clones, with about two thirds found just once. The receptor was derived from a man aged 30-40 years in good health and CMV-seronegative. Sequenced sample: PBMCs.

This CDR3 reads CASSLEGQDTQYF. The DNA for the CDR3 is TGCGCCAGCAGCTTGGAGGGGCAAGATACGCAGTATTTT. The chain couples TRBV5-1 to TRBJ2-3; a weak D match, TRBD1 (5 bases). CDR1 is SGHRS, CDR2 YFSETQ, per germline. This CDR3 is built from 13 residues. The V gene lost 0 bases and the J gene lost 5 bases, with 7 bases spanning the gap.